The entry that follows covers one TCR beta chain sequence. It has no known antigen specificity. One base away there is no much larger clone; base qualities are not given. CDR1 MGHDK and CDR2 SYGVNS are derived from the germline V gene. The CDR3 starts with the cysteine, ends with the phenylalanine, and has 14 residues. Left in the record is the CDR3 DNA by itself, 42 bases read in frame from the first base. V lost 1 base and J lost 8 bases; the stretch between them is 11 bases long. These data come from a study of blood T cell repertoires in COVID-19 (dated by TCRdb to 2019 to 2021). Broadly, across the study: Samples from collaborators originated in the United States, Italy and Spain and spanned both the acute and convalescent phases of COVID-19. The material from the prospective study consisted of cDNA or gDNA derived from T cells, B-cell-depleted T cells, or PBMCs. The dataset comprised deeply sampled blood TCRbeta repertoires from subjects exposed to, actively infected with, or recovered from COVID-19. A freely available public database, intended as a resource for researchers studying the immune response to SARS-CoV-2, is where the repertoires were released. The samples were drawn from the first 160 participants of the ongoing ImmuneRACE study and from over a thousand subjects provided by 6 global collaborators. Nearly every sample came with metadata listing a de-identified subject ID, COVID-19 status, age in years and sex. Where available, HLA class I and class II types were obtained from metadata supplied by the sample provider rather than from assay-based typing.

One collaborating source in Seattle enrolled patients while the patients were actively infected and followed the patients over time throughout the course of disease. The collaborating institutions used their own protocols to collect whole blood in K2EDTA tubes. For TCRbeta analysis, collaborators shipped samples in one of three forms: frozen whole blood, isolated PBMCs, or DNA extracted from either of those sample types. TCRbeta CDR3 regions were amplified from genomic DNA by means of the immunoSEQ Assay, a bias-controlled multiplex PCR. The authors' pipeline ran thus. The number of nucleated cells in each sample was estimated from the amplification of reference gene primers within the assay. To quantify the absolute abundance of each unique TCRbeta CDR3 rearrangement, sequence reads were collapsed and filtered. Productive Simpson clonality was computed per sample as the square root of Simpson's diversity index over productive rearrangements. The immuneACCESS repertoire file appears here via TCRdb, limited to in-frame rearrangements. These files lack a portion of the clones; in checked studies, under half of the deficit traces to unresolved V genes, and the cause of the others is not known. V and J calls and clone size come straight from that table; D and trimming were deduced from the DNA. Recorded for this sample are about 140,000 clones; around 84% of them occurred a single time. The top ten clonotypes cover 8.9% of the sample.

Points the paper makes about the study in general: The amount of clinical and demographic metadata varied by source and participant and was provided uncurated.

This TCR was sampled from a young man with COVID-19, enrolled during active disease. Recombination linked TRBV25-1 to TRBJ1-4; TRBD1 could be the D gene, as 5 bases match. The sample consisted of peripheral blood. The CDR3 protein sequence reads: CASSEWGGGEKLFF. The nucleotide sequence is TGTGCCAGCAGTGAATGGGGGGGAGGCGAAAAACTGTTTTTT.